A single sample is the source of the 3 T cell receptor beta chains below, sequenced in a study of T cell repertoires in cytomegalovirus infection. TCRdb independently ran MiXCR on the reads; one entry per CDR3 protein. There are around 530,000 distinct CDR3 sequences in the sample; more than 15% occur only once, and about 24% lies in the top ten. The sequenced sample was CD8+ T cells from PBMCs. Source of these receptors: a human donor in good health (CMV status not recorded). Some clones in this sample may be carry-over from other donors' samples.

This clonotype showed up many times. V gene TRBV7-2 combines with J gene TRBJ1-5; no definite D call. CDR1 is SGHTA, CDR2 FQGNSA, per germline. Trimming left V 1 base short and J 0 bases short, with 19 bases between. This CDR3 spans 19 amino acids. CDR3 loop: CASSLGFRRTAYSNQPQHF. For the CDR3, the DNA is TGTGCCAGCAGCTTAGGGTTCAGGAGAACAGCTTATAGCAATCAGCCCCAGCATTTT.

This clonotype came up a few times. This sequence joins TRBV27 and TRBJ2-3, with a weak D call TRBD1 (6 bases). This CDR3 contains 13 residues. The V end lost 8 bases, the J end lost 3 bases, and 12 bases lay between the germline ends. Germline loops: CDR1 MNHEY, CDR2 SMNVEV (reference sequence). CDR3 nucleotide sequence: TGTGCCAGCTTTGTCCAGGGGACAGATACGCAGTATTTT. Translated, it gives CASFVQGTDTQYF.

This clonotype was found many times. The chain is built from TRBV5-4 and TRBJ2-7, with a weak D call TRBD1 (6 bases). The V end lost 4 bases, the J end lost 2 bases, and 13 bases lay between the germline ends. The germline gives CDR1 SGHNT, CDR2 YYREEE (reference sequence). The CDR3 sequence is 14 residues long. CDR3 in DNA: TGTGCCAGCAGCCCCGCAGACAGGACCTACGAGCAGTACTTC. This sequence encodes CASSPADRTYEQYF.